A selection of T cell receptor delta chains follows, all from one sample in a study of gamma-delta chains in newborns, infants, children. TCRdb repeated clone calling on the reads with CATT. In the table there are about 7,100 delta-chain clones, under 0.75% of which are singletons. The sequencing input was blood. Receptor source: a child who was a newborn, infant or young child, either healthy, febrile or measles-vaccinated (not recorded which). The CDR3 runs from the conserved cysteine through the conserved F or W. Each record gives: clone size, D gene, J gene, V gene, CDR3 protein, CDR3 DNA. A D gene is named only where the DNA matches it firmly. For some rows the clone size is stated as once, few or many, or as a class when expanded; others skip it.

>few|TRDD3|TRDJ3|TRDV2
CACDTVLGDWDTRQMFF
TGTGCCTGTGACACCGTACTGGGGGATTGGGACACCCGACAGATGTTTTTC
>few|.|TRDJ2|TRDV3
CAFPGWGVTAQLFF
TGTGCTTTTCCGGGATGGGGGGTGACAGCACAACTCTTCTTT
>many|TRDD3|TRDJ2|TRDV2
CACDMVGDTLTAQLFF
TGTGCCTGTGACATGGTGGGGGATACTTTGACAGCACAACTCTTCTTT
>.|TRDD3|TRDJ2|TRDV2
CACDTVLGDTHLTAQLFF
TGTGCCTGTGACACGGTACTGGGGGATACCCATTTGACAGCACAACTCTTCTTT
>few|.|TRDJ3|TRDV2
CACDTIRDKGSWDTRQMFF
TGTGCCTGTGACACCATTCGGGATAAGGGGTCCTGGGACACCCGACAGATGTTTTTC
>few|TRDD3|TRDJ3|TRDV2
CACDTCFLGYFPWDTRQMFF
TGTGCCTGTGACACCTGTTTTTTGGGATACTTCCCCTGGGACACCCGACAGATGTTTTTC
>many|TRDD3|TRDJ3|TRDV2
CACDSLLGDPISWDTRQMFF
TGTGCCTGTGACTCACTACTGGGGGATCCTATATCCTGGGACACCCGACAGATGTTTTTC
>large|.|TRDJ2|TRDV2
CACDSLGGLALTAQLFF
TGTGCCTGTGACAGCCTGGGTGGATTGGCTTTGACAGCACAACTCTTCTTT
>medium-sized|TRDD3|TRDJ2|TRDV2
CACDRLGDLTAQLFF
TGTGCCTGTGACAGACTGGGGGATTTGACAGCACAACTCTTCTTT
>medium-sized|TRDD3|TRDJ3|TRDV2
CACDLLGDTWDTRQMFF
TGTGCCTGTGATCTACTGGGGGATACCTGGGACACCCGACAGATGTTTTTC
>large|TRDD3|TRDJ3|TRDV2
CACDTGGYGSSWDTRQMFF
TGTGCCTGTGACACCGGGGGATACGGGAGCTCCTGGGACACCCGACAGATGTTTTTC
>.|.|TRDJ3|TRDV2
CACDVLGSWDTRQMFF
TGTGCCTGTGACGTGCTGGGCTCCTGGGACACCCGACAGATGTTTTTC
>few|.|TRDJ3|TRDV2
CACGTVRSGSWGTRQMFF
TGTGCCTGTGGCACCGTTAGATCGGGCTCCTGGGGCACCCGACAGATGTTTTTC
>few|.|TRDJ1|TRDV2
CACDLTGGFPLYTDKLIF
TGTGCCTGTGACCTCACGGGGGGCTTCCCCCTGTACACCGATAAACTCATCTTT
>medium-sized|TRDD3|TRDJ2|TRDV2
CACDTYWGMGALTAQLFF
TGTGCCTGTGACACGTACTGGGGGATGGGAGCTTTGACAGCACAACTCTTCTTT
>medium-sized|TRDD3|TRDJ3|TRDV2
CACDHWGQSSWDTRQMFF
TGTGCCTGTGATCACTGGGGCCAAAGCTCCTGGGACACCCGACAGATGTTTTTC
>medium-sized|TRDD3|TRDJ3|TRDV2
CACDTVLGAHSWDTRQMFF
TGTGCCTGTGACACCGTACTGGGGGCCCACTCCTGGGACACCCGACAGATGTTTTTC
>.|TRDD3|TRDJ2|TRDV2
CACDILGDTDLTAQLFF
TGTGCCTGTGACATACTGGGGGATACGGACTTGACAGCACAACTCTTCTTT
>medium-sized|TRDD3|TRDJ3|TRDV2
CACDLTGGYGGSWDTRQMFF
TGTGCCTGTGACCTTACTGGGGGATACGGGGGATCCTGGGACACCCGACAGATGTTTTTC
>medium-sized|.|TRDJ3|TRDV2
CACDTVWGSWDTRQMFF
TGTGCCTGTGACACAGTCTGGGGCTCCTGGGACACCCGACAGATGTTTTTC
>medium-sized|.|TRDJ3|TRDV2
CACDTVGVTWDTRQMFF
TGTGCCTGTGACACCGTGGGGGTTACCTGGGACACCCGACAGATGTTTTTC
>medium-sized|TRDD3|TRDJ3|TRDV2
CACDTGGYASSWDTRQMFF
TGTGCCTGTGACACTGGGGGATACGCCAGCTCCTGGGACACCCGACAGATGTTTTTC